The 31 T cell receptor beta chains given below trace back to one sample, sequenced in a study of shared clonotypes between healthy human individuals. Clones were sequenced by immunoSEQ multiplex PCR, and TCRdb holds only the in-frame ones, with some missing. The sample contains fewer than 3 million clones, less than 95% of which appear only once. The specimen sequenced was naive CD4+ T cells from PBMCs. Subset defined: CD45RA+ positively selected. Receptor source: a man between 18 and 29 years old in good health. Some clones in this sample may be carry-over from other donors' samples.

The CDR3 sequence is CASWAGTSMNEQFF. In DNA form, the CDR3 reads TGTGCCAGTTGGGCCGGGACTAGTATGAATGAGCAGTTCTTC. The chain is built from TRBV6-4 and TRBJ2-1; 8 nucleotides line up with TRBD2. The CDR3 is 14 residues long. CDR1 is MRHNA, CDR2 SNTAGT, per germline. J was trimmed by 7 bases and V by 9 bases; bases with no gene match: 11.

A word on this clone: Other DNA sequences in this specimen translate into the identical CDR3. The rearrangement uses TRBV28 and TRBJ2-2, with D hard to call. Trimming stripped 2 bases from V and 0 bases from J, with 7 bases between. This CDR3 comprises 15 residues. Germline assignment: CDR1 MDHEN and CDR2 SYDVKM. The CDR3 DNA is TGTGCCAGCAGTTTAAGGCAGGCGAACACCGGGGAGCTGTTTTTT. Amino acid sequence: CASSLRQANTGELFF.

The chain combines TRBV9 with TRBJ1-1; D perhaps matches TRBD1 (5 bases). Looked up from germline, CDR1 is SGDLS and CDR2 is YYNGEE. The CDR3 length is 12 residues. The germline V and J ends were trimmed by 3 bases and 7 bases, with 10 bases remaining between them. CDR3 protein: CASSAGHNEAFF. The CDR3 nucleotides are TGTGCCAGCAGCGCCGGACACAATGAAGCTTTCTTT.

This chain joins TRBV2 and TRBJ1-4, with 10 bases aligning to TRBD1. This CDR3 is 15 amino acids long. Per germline, CDR1 SNHLY and CDR2 FYNNEI. Trimming cost V 8 bases and J 7 bases; bases outside gene matches: 10. The CDR3 nucleotides are TGTGCCAGCGGAGGGACAGGGGTTGCGAGTGAAAAACTGTTTTTT. It encodes CASGGTGVASEKLFF.

The CDR3 reads CASSKTGGRGADTQYF. The CDR3 DNA is TGTGCCAGTAGTAAAACAGGGGGGAGAGGAGCAGATACGCAGTATTTT. The chain combines TRBV19 with TRBJ2-3; 8 bases agree with TRBD1. Trimming took 4 bases from V and 4 from J; bases not matched to a gene: 10. This CDR3 spans 16 amino acids. Looked up from germline, CDR1 is LNHDA and CDR2 is SQIVND (reference sequence).

J is TRBJ2-1 and V is TRBV29-1, with 9 positions matching TRBD1. This CDR3 contains 14 residues. J gave up 6 bases and V 6 bases, and 9 bases lay outside the gene matches. Per germline, CDR1 SQVTM and CDR2 ANQGSEA. The CDR3 region has the DNA TGCAGCGTCAGACAGGGGGATTTGGGCAATGAGCAGTTCTTC. Translated: CSVRQGDLGNEQFF.

The rearrangement joins TRBV2 to TRBJ1-1, with a weak D call TRBD1 (6 bases). There are 14 residues in the CDR3. Germline assignment: CDR1 SNHLY and CDR2 FYNNEI. V dropped 4 bases and J dropped 3 bases, with 12 bases sitting between them. Written as DNA, the CDR3 is TGTGCCAGCAGTGTTAACAGGGAGGACACTGAAGCTTTCTTT. It translates to CASSVNREDTEAFF.

This CDR3 is CASSLVRSFGEDTQYF. DNA for the CDR3: TGTGCCAGCAGCTTAGTTCGTAGCTTTGGGGAAGATACGCAGTATTTT. V usage is TRBV7-9 and J usage is TRBJ2-3; D remains ambiguous. The CDR3 length is 16 residues. Deletions cut 1 base from V and 5 bases from J, with 16 bases between. Germline CDR1 reads SEHNR; CDR2 reads FQNEAQ (reference sequence).

This clone appeared a single time. The V and J genes are TRBV11-1 and TRBJ2-3, with 10 bases identical to TRBD2. V shed 5 bases, J shed 5 bases, and the junction held 4 bases outside the gene matches. The CDR3 has 14 amino acids. Germline V gene lookup returns CDR1 SGHAT and CDR2 FQDESV (reference sequence). CDR3 coding DNA: TGTGCCAGCAGCCGCCTAGCGGGAGTAGATACGCAGTATTTT. Amino acid sequence: CASSRLAGVDTQYF.

The genes are TRBV19 and TRBJ2-7; 9 nucleotides agree with TRBD1. The CDR3 runs to 16 residues. Germline lookup yields CDR1 LNHDA and CDR2 SQIVND (reference sequence). Germline trimming cut 5 bases from V and 4 bases from J; bases unmatched to any gene: 12. The CDR3 here is CASSALRAGQGYEQYF. The CDR3 DNA is TGTGCCAGTAGTGCCCTAAGAGCGGGACAGGGTTACGAGCAGTACTTC.

The chain uses TRBV5-8 and TRBJ1-1; D uncertain. CDR1 is SGHTS, CDR2 YDEGEE, per germline. The CDR3 sequence is 14 residues long. V was pared by 4 bases and J by 3 bases, with 13 bases between. The CDR3 DNA reads as TGTGCCAGCAGCCCCCGCCCCGGGGACACTGAAGCTTTCTTT. Translated, it gives CASSPRPGDTEAFF.

This clone was picked up a small number of times. The chain's CDR3 is CSARGGVNQPQHF. The CDR3 DNA sequence: TGCAGCGCCCGTGGCGGTGTTAATCAGCCCCAGCATTTT. V is TRBV29-1 and J is TRBJ1-5, with D uncertain. This CDR3 comprises 13 residues. Germline CDR1 is SQVTM and CDR2 is ANQGSEA. Trimming stripped 7 bases from V and 4 bases from J, with 14 bases between.

The chain is built from TRBV7-2 and TRBJ2-1; the D is unclear. Germline CDR1 SGHTA, CDR2 FQGNSA. CDR3 size: 16 residues. The ends were cut back, 6 bases at V and 2 bases at J, with 17 bases in the middle. The CDR3 nucleotides read TGTGCCAGCAGTCCTAGGATTGTGACCCCCTACAATGAGCAGTTCTTC. This translates into CASSPRIVTPYNEQFF.

This chain joins TRBV6-1 and TRBJ2-7; 11 bases fit TRBD2. V shed 8 bases, J shed 2 bases, and the junction held 5 bases outside the gene matches. This CDR3 is 14 amino acids long. CDR1 and CDR2 (germline): MNHNS, SASEGT. The CDR3 bases are TGTGCCAGCGGGGATAGCGGGAGGGCCTACGAGCAGTACTTC. Translation: CASGDSGRAYEQYF.

V is TRBV2 and J is TRBJ1-1, with D maybe TRBD1 (6 bases). CDR1 is SNHLY and CDR2 is FYNNEI in the germline V gene. This CDR3 comprises 17 residues. Trimming took 3 bases from V and 1 from J, leaving 18 bases between them. CDR3 residues: CASSDLFSRGGNTEAFF. The CDR3 DNA reads TGTGCCAGCAGTGACCTCTTCTCCAGGGGCGGGAACACTGAAGCTTTCTTT.

The chain employs TRBV19 and TRBJ2-1; D is unclear. The CDR3 consists of 12 residues. V was cut by 10 bases and J by 6 bases, with 13 bases left in between. In germline, CDR1 is LNHDA, CDR2 SQIVND (reference sequence). Here the CDR3 reads CATQTRPNEQFF. CDR3 in DNA: TGTGCCACCCAGACCCGCCCCAATGAGCAGTTCTTC.

This rearrangement joins TRBV5-4 to TRBJ2-5; D is possibly TRBD1 (6 bases). With 5 bases removed from V and 5 bases from J, the gap between germline ends came to 7 bases. CDR3 length equals 11 residues. Looked up from germline, CDR1 is SGHNT and CDR2 is YYREEE (reference sequence). The CDR3 sequence is CASSQGETQYF. The CDR3 DNA reads as TGTGCCAGCAGTCAGGGGGAGACCCAGTACTTC. The full variable domain, its missing parts supplied by reference TRBV5-4 and TRBJ2-5, is ETGVTQSPTHLIKTRGQQVTLRCSSQSGHNTVSWYQQALGQGPQFIFQYYREEENGRGNFPPRFSGLQFPNYSSELNVNALELDDSALYLCASSQGETQYFGPGTRLLVL.

The rearrangement uses TRBV10-3 and TRBJ1-1; perhaps TRBD1 as D (6 bases). The CDR3 spans 12 residues. The V gene's germline CDR1 is ENHRY and CDR2 SYGVKD. Trimming removed 6 bases from V and 5 bases from J, with 10 bases in between. The CDR3 region is CAISGGATEAFF. CDR3 sequence (DNA): TGTGCCATCAGCGGGGGCGCGACTGAAGCTTTCTTT.

This clone was counted a few times. The chain employs TRBV30 and TRBJ1-1; TRBD1 matches 7 bases. Per the germline V gene, CDR1 is GTSNPN and CDR2 is SVGIG (reference sequence). V shed 4 bases and J 2 bases; nucleotides not matched to a gene: 7. The length of the CDR3 is 14 residues. The CDR3, as DNA: TGTGCCTGGACTCCAGGGACAGTCAACACTGAAGCTTTCTTT. This translates into CAWTPGTVNTEAFF.

The genes are TRBV4-1 and TRBJ2-7; D not certain. Per the germline V gene, CDR1 is MGHRA and CDR2 is YSYEKL. The CDR3 has 14 amino acids. V was shortened by 2 bases and J by 5 bases, with 13 bases between the two germline ends. This CDR3 reads CASSQPAQNNEQYF. CDR3 DNA: TGCGCCAGCAGCCAACCCGCCCAAAACAACGAGCAGTACTTC.

V gene TRBV12-5 combines with J gene TRBJ2-1; possibly TRBD2 for D (6 bases). The germline gives CDR1 LGHNT, CDR2 FRNRAP. Trimming pared 0 bases from V and 4 bases from J, leaving 10 bases between. The CDR3 loop spans 15 amino acids. For the CDR3, the DNA is TGTGCTAGTGGTTTGGTAGCGGGTCGTTACAATGAGCAGTTCTTC. Translating gives CASGLVAGRYNEQFF. The variable domain in full, with the rest retrieved from reference TRBV12-5 and TRBJ2-1, is DARVTQTPRHKVTEMGQEVTMRCQPILGHNTVFWYRQTMMQGLELLAYFRNRAPLDDSGMPKDRFSAEMPDATLATLKIQPSEPRDSAVYFCASGLVAGRYNEQFFGPGTRLTVL.

This chain connects TRBV6-5 to TRBJ2-1; perhaps D is TRBD1 or TRBD2 (5 bases each). Per the germline V gene, CDR1 is MNHEY and CDR2 is SVGAGI. The CDR3 sequence is 11 residues long. The germline V and J ends were trimmed by 8 bases and 15 bases, with 17 bases remaining between them. Here the CDR3 DNA reads TGTGCCAGCTCCGCCGGGGCCTCTCTGTTCTTC. Protein product: CASSAGASLFF.

The chain links TRBV2 to TRBJ2-7, with 7 bases fitting TRBD1. Trimming removed 5 bases from V and 6 bases from J; junction bases left unmatched: 7. The CDR3 runs 13 residues. CDR1 and CDR2 from the germline V gene are SNHLY and FYNNEI. The CDR3 DNA reads as TGTGCCAGCAGTAGACAGGGTATCGGCGAGCAGTACTTC. Encoded protein: CASSRQGIGEQYF.

The chain recombines TRBV28 with TRBJ1-2; D is unclear. With 2 bases removed from V and 4 bases from J, the gap between germline ends came to 11 bases. The germline CDR1 and CDR2 sequences are MDHEN and SYDVKM. The CDR3 spans 14 residues. CDR3 amino acids: CASSLSQPRYGYTF. For the CDR3, the DNA is TGTGCCAGCAGTTTAAGTCAGCCGCGCTATGGCTACACCTTC.

V usage is TRBV5-1 and J usage is TRBJ1-2; D remains ambiguous. Germline CDR1 SGHRS, CDR2 YFSETQ. This CDR3 is 15 amino acids long. V was shortened by 0 bases and J by 1 base, with 10 bases between the two germline ends. This chain's CDR3 is CASSLGGKYNYGYTF. The CDR3 nucleotides read TGCGCCAGCAGCTTGGGAGGGAAGTATAACTATGGCTACACCTTC.

This chain links TRBV10-3 with TRBJ2-2, with a possible D match to TRBD1 (6 bases). This CDR3 contains 14 residues. V gave up 11 bases and J gave up 5 bases, with 18 bases separating them. CDR1 is ENHRY and CDR2 is SYGVKD in the germline V gene. The CDR3 DNA reads TGTGCCTCCACGCAAGGACAGATAACCGGGGAGCTGTTTTTT. Amino acids: CASTQGQITGELFF.

V usage is TRBV27 and J usage is TRBJ2-5; 12 nucleotides agree with TRBD1. The DNA end lines up better with TRBJ2-7; the J call may be wrong. The CDR3 length is 16 residues. CDR1 is MNHEY and CDR2 is SMNVEV in the germline V gene (reference sequence). DNA of the CDR3: TGTGCCAGCAGTGTTGGGACAGGGGGCAACTCCTACGAGCAGTACTTC. The encoded protein is CASSVGTGGNSYEQYF.

The J gene is TRBJ1-5, the V gene TRBV10-3; 9 bases line up with TRBD1. The CDR3 sequence is 14 residues long. Germline V CDR1 and CDR2: ENHRY, SYGVKD. The junction had 3 bases not matched to a gene; V was cut back by 3 bases and J by 6 bases. The CDR3 sequence: CAISEQGAGQPQHF. CDR3 in DNA: TGTGCCATCAGTGAACAGGGGGCGGGTCAGCCCCAGCATTTT.

J is TRBJ2-5 and V is TRBV7-2, with 7 bases aligning to TRBD1. The CDR3 loop spans 16 amino acids. The germline CDR1 and CDR2 sequences are SGHTA and FQGNSA. The trim removed 5 bases at V and 5 bases at J, leaving 14 bases unmatched. The chain's CDR3 is CASSNRAQGTGETQYF. CDR3 DNA: TGTGCCAGCAGCAACCGGGCACAGGGGACCGGGGAGACCCAGTACTTC.

The chain carries TRBV2 and TRBJ1-2, with unresolved D. The CDR3 is 15 residues long. Trimming cost V 1 base and J 0 bases, with 9 bases left between them. Germline V gene data show CDR1 as SNHLY and CDR2 as FYNNEI. Here the CDR3 DNA reads TGTGCCAGCAGTGAAGAACAGCTTTCTAACTATGGCTACACCTTC. It is translated as CASSEEQLSNYGYTF. Variable domain in full (rest from reference TRBV2 and TRBJ1-2): EPEVTQTPSHQVTQMGQEVILRCVPISNHLYFYWYRQILGQKVEFLVSFYNNEISEKSEIFDDQFSVERPDGSNFTLKIRSTKLEDSAMYFCASSEEQLSNYGYTFGSGTRLTVV.

This sequence joins TRBV6-1 and TRBJ2-5, with 8 bases fitting TRBD1. The J call may be wrong; the DNA end is better matched by TRBJ2-7. The CDR3 contains 15 residues. In germline, CDR1 is MNHNS, CDR2 SASEGT. CDR3 region: CASSEYWTGNYEQYF. The CDR3 DNA follows: TGTGCCAGCAGTGAATATTGGACAGGGAATTACGAGCAGTACTTC.